This TCR beta chain emerged from a study of blood T cell dynamics during melanoma immunotherapy. Study in general: Standard first-line treatment here was pembrolizumab or nivolumab plus ipilimumab in metastatic melanoma.

Time point in this sample: pre-treatment baseline. Response was assessed by RECIST 1.1 at 12 weeks, except two rapid progressors. No patient had earlier systemic cancer treatment, concurrent immunosuppressants, or another active cancer. Between the trimmed V and J ends, which lost 4 bases and 5 bases, there was a span of 8 bases. This CDR3 is 12 amino acids long. Germline V gene data show CDR1 as MNHEY and CDR2 as SVGAGI. The assay was immunoSEQ multiplex PCR, and TCRdb's table has in-frame clones only and misses some. The sample lists over 10,000 clones, roughly 90% occurring once. This clone was found once. Different DNA sequences within this sample yield the same CDR3.

The chain carries TRBV6-5 and TRBJ2-5, with D possibly being TRBD2 (6 bases). This receptor was identified in a human donor with melanoma. The sample in question was blood, obtained from a patient treated with checkpoint blockade. The chain's CDR3 is CASSSGSETQYF. For the CDR3, the DNA is TGTGCCAGCAGTTCCGGGAGCGAGACCCAGTACTTC.